A selection of T cell receptor beta chains follows, all from one sample in a study of blood T cells in healthy people across ages. TCRdb re-analysed the 5' RACE reads in MiXCR, keeping a single row per CDR3 protein. This repertoire shows about 930,000 distinct CDR3 sequences, roughly 28% found once; its top ten account for about a tenth. The sample was also linked to a second study, of T cells of mothers and their children.

Sequenced sample: blood. The source of these receptors is a woman aged 40-49 years in good health. CDR3s include the opening cysteine and the closing phenylalanine or tryptophan. Fields, in order: V gene, J gene, D gene, clone size, CDR3 length, CDR3 protein, CDR3 DNA. A D gene is named only where the DNA matches it firmly. Expanded clones get a size class; other rows say once, few or many, or leave the size out.

v_gene: TRBV3-1
j_gene: TRBJ1-1
d_gene: NA
abundance: NA
len: 12
CDR3aa: CASSRSRARAFF
CDR3nt: TGTGCCAGCAGTAGAAGCCGAGCTCGAGCTTTCTTT

v_gene: TRBV12-3/TRBV12-4
j_gene: TRBJ2-7
d_gene: NA
abundance: NA
len: 17
CDR3aa: CASSWEIPLAPPYEQYF
CDR3nt: TGTGCCAGCAGTTGGGAGATTCCACTAGCCCCCCCCTACGAGCAGTACTTC

v_gene: TRBV6-5
j_gene: TRBJ1-5
d_gene: NA
abundance: NA
len: 17
CDR3aa: CASSYSQPNRVNQPQHF
CDR3nt: TGTGCCAGCAGTTACTCTCAACCCAACAGGGTGAATCAGCCCCAGCATTTT

v_gene: TRBV5-5
j_gene: TRBJ2-7
d_gene: NA
abundance: NA
len: 14
CDR3aa: CASSLRTGLGEQYF
CDR3nt: TGTGCCAGCAGCTTGAGGACTGGGCTAGGGGAGCAGTACTTC

v_gene: TRBV7-2
j_gene: TRBJ2-1
d_gene: NA
abundance: many
len: 13
CDR3aa: CASSLISYNEQFF
CDR3nt: TGTGCCAGCAGTTTAATTTCCTACAATGAGCAGTTCTTC

v_gene: TRBV19
j_gene: TRBJ2-7
d_gene: TRBD1
abundance: few
len: 14
CDR3aa: CASRAQGASYEQYF
CDR3nt: TGTGCCAGTAGGGCCCAGGGGGCCTCCTACGAGCAGTACTTC

v_gene: TRBV28
j_gene: TRBJ1-1
d_gene: NA
abundance: NA
len: 13
CDR3aa: CATRPWGLTEAFF
CDR3nt: TGTGCCACCCGGCCGTGGGGCTTGACTGAAGCTTTCTTT

v_gene: TRBV27
j_gene: TRBJ2-3
d_gene: TRBD1
abundance: many
len: 15
CDR3aa: CASSLQGVGVDTQYF
CDR3nt: TGTGCCAGCAGCCTACAGGGGGTAGGGGTAGATACGCAGTATTTT

v_gene: TRBV7-8
j_gene: TRBJ2-1
d_gene: TRBD1
abundance: many
len: 16
CDR3aa: CASSLTTGGTYNEQFF
CDR3nt: TGTGCCAGCAGCCTAACGACAGGGGGCACGTACAATGAGCAGTTCTTC

v_gene: TRBV5-1
j_gene: TRBJ2-7
d_gene: TRBD2
abundance: NA
len: 16
CDR3aa: CASSPGGTSDSYEQYF
CDR3nt: TGCGCCAGCAGTCCGGGGGGGACTAGCGACTCCTACGAGCAGTACTTC

v_gene: TRBV5-1
j_gene: TRBJ1-4
d_gene: NA
abundance: NA
len: 18
CDR3aa: CASSLGARWRVANEKLFF
CDR3nt: TGCGCCAGCAGCTTGGGGGCCCGGTGGAGGGTAGCTAATGAAAAACTGTTTTTT

v_gene: TRBV5-1
j_gene: TRBJ2-1
d_gene: TRBD1
abundance: NA
len: 15
CDR3aa: CASSLTGGEYNEQFF
CDR3nt: TGCGCCAGCAGCTTAACAGGGGGCGAGTACAATGAGCAGTTCTTC

v_gene: TRBV7-9
j_gene: TRBJ2-3
d_gene: TRBD2
abundance: few
len: 16
CDR3aa: CASSSGLAGGPLTQYF
CDR3nt: TGTGCCAGCAGCTCGGGACTAGCGGGGGGTCCTCTAACGCAGTATTTT

v_gene: TRBV24-1
j_gene: TRBJ2-7
d_gene: NA
abundance: NA
len: 14
CDR3aa: CATSAARNTYEQYF
CDR3nt: TGTGCCACCAGTGCTGCTCGAAACACCTACGAGCAGTACTTC

v_gene: TRBV3-1
j_gene: TRBJ1-5
d_gene: NA
abundance: NA
len: 14
CDR3aa: CASSHSGGNQPQHF
CDR3nt: TGTGCCAGCAGCCATTCGGGCGGCAATCAGCCCCAGCATTTT

v_gene: TRBV5-1
j_gene: TRBJ1-1
d_gene: TRBD1
abundance: NA
len: 14
CDR3aa: CASNRDRPNSEAFF
CDR3nt: TGCGCCAGCAATAGGGACAGACCCAATTCTGAAGCTTTCTTT

v_gene: TRBV7-2
j_gene: TRBJ2-3
d_gene: TRBD2
abundance: few
len: 16
CDR3aa: CASSLVAGDRADTQYF
CDR3nt: TGTGCCAGCAGCTTAGTTGCGGGGGATCGAGCGGATACGCAGTATTTT

v_gene: TRBV7-7
j_gene: TRBJ2-3
d_gene: NA
abundance: few
len: 14
CDR3aa: CASSFGQPDDTQYF
CDR3nt: TGTGCTAGCAGCTTCGGGCAGCCCGATGATACGCAGTATTTT

v_gene: TRBV13
j_gene: TRBJ1-3
d_gene: NA
abundance: NA
len: 14
CDR3aa: CASSPPGLGNTIYF
CDR3nt: TGTGCCAGCAGCCCCCCTGGGTTAGGAAACACCATATATTTT

v_gene: TRBV20-1
j_gene: TRBJ2-3
d_gene: NA
abundance: many
len: 13
CDR3aa: CCSGRIYTDTQYF
CDR3nt: TGCTGTTCGGGACGAATCTACACAGATACGCAGTATTTT

v_gene: TRBV7-2
j_gene: TRBJ2-7
d_gene: TRBD1
abundance: few
len: 15
CDR3aa: CASSLEQGRSYEQYF
CDR3nt: TGTGCCAGCAGCTTAGAACAGGGGCGATCCTACGAGCAGTACTTC

v_gene: TRBV6-6
j_gene: TRBJ2-7
d_gene: NA
abundance: many
len: 14
CDR3aa: CASGGTANSYEQYF
CDR3nt: TGTGCCAGCGGGGGGACGGCCAACTCCTACGAGCAGTACTTC

v_gene: TRBV6-5
j_gene: TRBJ1-1
d_gene: NA
abundance: few
len: 14
CDR3aa: CASNDNRRITEAFF
CDR3nt: TGTGCCAGCAACGATAACAGGAGAATTACTGAAGCTTTCTTT

v_gene: TRBV20-1
j_gene: TRBJ1-1
d_gene: NA
abundance: NA
len: 14
CDR3aa: CSASKELVNTEAFF
CDR3nt: TGCAGTGCTAGTAAGGAGTTAGTGAACACTGAAGCTTTCTTT

v_gene: TRBV7-2
j_gene: TRBJ2-1
d_gene: TRBD2
abundance: NA
len: 15
CDR3aa: CASSPTGGGSYEQFF
CDR3nt: TGTGCCAGCAGCCCTACGGGCGGGGGTAGCTATGAGCAGTTCTTC

v_gene: TRBV20-1
j_gene: TRBJ2-7
d_gene: NA
abundance: NA
len: 14
CDR3aa: CSARSFTGNNEQYF
CDR3nt: TGCAGTGCTAGGTCTTTCACAGGGAACAATGAGCAGTACTTC

v_gene: TRBV7-9
j_gene: TRBJ1-5
d_gene: NA
abundance: few
len: 14
CDR3aa: CASSLTTGNQPQHF
CDR3nt: TGTGCCAGCAGCTTGACCACAGGCAATCAGCCCCAGCATTTT

v_gene: TRBV6-5
j_gene: TRBJ2-7
d_gene: TRBD2
abundance: few
len: 15
CDR3aa: CASSYGLAAYYEQYF
CDR3nt: TGTGCCAGCAGTTACGGGCTAGCGGCTTACTACGAGCAGTACTTC

v_gene: TRBV30
j_gene: TRBJ2-1
d_gene: NA
abundance: NA
len: 12
CDR3aa: CAWSVRGNEQFF
CDR3nt: TGTGCCTGGAGTGTAAGGGGGAATGAGCAGTTCTTC

v_gene: TRBV6-5
j_gene: TRBJ2-3
d_gene: TRBD2
abundance: few
len: 17
CDR3aa: CAGSYSVSGGSTDTQYF
CDR3nt: TGTGCCGGCAGTTACTCGGTTAGCGGGGGAAGCACAGATACGCAGTATTTT

v_gene: TRBV7-8
j_gene: TRBJ1-4
d_gene: NA
abundance: NA
len: 16
CDR3aa: CASSSSRGGTNEKLFF
CDR3nt: TGTGCCAGCAGCTCCAGCAGGGGTGGGACTAATGAAAAACTGTTTTTT

v_gene: TRBV7-9
j_gene: TRBJ2-5
d_gene: TRBD2
abundance: few
len: 15
CDR3aa: CASSGLAGDLETQYF
CDR3nt: TGTGCCAGCAGCGGACTAGCGGGGGACCTAGAGACCCAGTACTTC

v_gene: TRBV14
j_gene: TRBJ2-7
d_gene: NA
abundance: NA
len: 14
CDR3aa: CVSSQDLAAYEQYF
CDR3nt: TGTGTCAGCAGCCAAGATCTCGCCGCCTACGAGCAGTACTTC

v_gene: TRBV15
j_gene: TRBJ2-1
d_gene: NA
abundance: once
len: 17
CDR3aa: CATSSLGGRAGRNEQFF
CDR3nt: TGTGCCACCAGCAGCCTCGGGGGACGGGCGGGTAGGAATGAGCAGTTCTTC

v_gene: TRBV6-2/TRBV6-3
j_gene: TRBJ1-1
d_gene: NA
abundance: few
len: 15
CDR3aa: CASSYRGSPNTEAFF
CDR3nt: TGTGCCAGCAGTTATCGGGGCAGCCCGAACACTGAAGCTTTCTTT

v_gene: TRBV7-2
j_gene: TRBJ2-7
d_gene: NA
abundance: NA
len: 17
CDR3aa: CASSPQGGRGLLYEQYF
CDR3nt: TGTGCCAGCAGCCCGCAGGGGGGAAGGGGGCTGCTCTACGAGCAGTACTTC

v_gene: TRBV12-3/TRBV12-4
j_gene: TRBJ2-7
d_gene: TRBD1
abundance: NA
len: 15
CDR3aa: CASSFRTGTNNEQYF
CDR3nt: TGTGCCAGCAGTTTTAGGACAGGGACAAACAATGAGCAGTACTTC

v_gene: TRBV11-3
j_gene: TRBJ1-1
d_gene: NA
abundance: NA
len: 13
CDR3aa: CASSLDSLTEAFF
CDR3nt: TGTGCCAGCAGCTTAGATTCGCTAACTGAAGCTTTCTTT

v_gene: TRBV5-1
j_gene: TRBJ1-5
d_gene: NA
abundance: few
len: 13
CDR3aa: CASLPRGPQPQHF
CDR3nt: TGCGCCAGTCTTCCCCGGGGACCTCAGCCCCAGCATTTT

v_gene: TRBV5-4
j_gene: TRBJ1-2
d_gene: NA
abundance: NA
len: 17
CDR3aa: CASSFIQGRRVNYGYTF
CDR3nt: TGTGCCAGCAGCTTTATTCAGGGTCGCAGGGTCAACTATGGCTACACCTTC